This section outlines one T cell receptor beta chain sequence together with its context. The source of the sample is a study of blood T cell repertoires in COVID-19. Looking at the study overall: Spain, Italy and the United States supplied samples that represented acute and convalescent COVID-19. Sources were T cells, B-cell-depleted T cells, or PBMCs; the material itself was cDNA or gDNA.

The CDR3 covers 13 residues. Germline CDR1 reads SGHKS; CDR2 reads YYEKEE (reference sequence). The ends were cut back, 4 bases at V and 2 bases at J, with 8 bases in the middle. How the authors handled the data: Counts of nucleated cells, estimated from reference gene primer amplification, were obtained. Sequenced by immunoSEQ multiplex PCR; TCRdb stores in-frame clones only, minus some. V and J calls and clone size are as listed in that table; D and trimming were resolved from the DNA. Here the sample spans 250,000 to 350,000 clones, 89% being singletons. V and J are TRBV5-5 and TRBJ2-3, with no clear D. The sequenced sample was peripheral blood. This clonotype was sampled from a woman aged 60-70 years with acute or convalescent COVID-19. In nucleotides, the CDR3 is TGTGCCAGCAGCCGCGAGTCCACAGATACGCAGTATTTT. Its protein is CASSRESTDTQYF.